The source of this TCR beta chain is a study of shared clonotypes between healthy human individuals. Overall study findings and caveats: Genetic and exposure-history diversity was limited by the small donor number. Around 5.3% of naive CD4 clonotypes were shared across four donors. Clonotypes which were not shared had lower generation probabilities than clonotypes that all four donors shared.

Healthy HIV-negative adults with no recent acute infections or vaccinations were recruited as donors. This CDR3 spans 15 amino acids. Germline CDR1 SEHNR, CDR2 FQNEAQ (reference sequence). Trimming cost V 5 bases and J 7 bases, with 17 bases left between them. This clone was seen repeatedly, ten times or more. Its antigen is still unknown. The table came from immunoSEQ multiplex PCR; TCRdb's copy has only in-frame clones and leaves some out. The repertoire includes about 1 million clones, roughly 75% of them detected once, and roughly 1.5% sits in the top ten. This TCR was sampled from a man between 18 and 35 years old in good health. The sample consisted of memory CD4+ T cells sorted from blood. Regarding subset: CD45RA-negative fraction. The genes are TRBV7-9 and TRBJ1-4; D uncertain. This CDR3 is CASSAGGWVSEKLFF. In DNA, the CDR3 is TGTGCCAGCAGCGCGGGCGGGTGGGTGTCTGAAAAACTGTTTTTT.